The next 29 T cell receptor beta chains were all read from a single sample in a study of blood T cell repertoires in COVID-19 (dated by TCRdb to 2019 to 2021). Libraries were made using the immunoSEQ multiplex PCR assay. TCRdb stores this immuneACCESS table with in-frame sequences only. Part of the clones is absent; in the studies checked, under half of the shortfall reflects unresolved V genes, and no reason is known for the rest. The sample data list 90,000 to 140,000 clones, and around 86% of these were observed just once. 30% to 45% of the sample comes from the top ten. The sequencing input was peripheral blood. All receptors come from a man aged 80 or over with acute or convalescent COVID-19.

This rearrangement joins TRBV28 to TRBJ1-2, with D maybe TRBD1 (6 bases). This CDR3 has 16 amino acids. The germline V gene encodes CDR1 MDHEN and CDR2 SYDVKM. Trimming removed 5 bases at V and 8 bases at J, with 24 bases between. This CDR3 reads CASSPNSGEGVRGYTF. As DNA, the CDR3 is TGTGCCAGCAGTCCCAACTCAGGGGAAGGAGTGAGGGGCTACACCTTC.

This clone showed up just a few times. V gene TRBV25-1 combines with J gene TRBJ2-5; 7 bases map to TRBD1. Germline CDR1 and CDR2: MGHDK and SYGVNS. The V gene end was trimmed by 6 bases and the J gene end by 3 bases; junction bases not matched to a gene: 4. The CDR3 has 13 amino acids. CDR3 in amino acids: CASRGTAEETQYF. The DNA for the CDR3 is TGTGCCAGCAGAGGGACAGCAGAAGAGACCCAGTACTTC.

This clone turned up a few times. V and J are TRBV10-3 and TRBJ1-5; D remains ambiguous. This CDR3 is 15 amino acids long. Between the trimmed V and J ends, which lost 2 bases and 4 bases, there was a span of 12 bases. In germline, CDR1 is ENHRY, CDR2 SYGVKD. CDR3 loop: CAISEVQSGNQPQHF. DNA for the CDR3: TGTGCCATCAGTGAGGTGCAAAGCGGGAATCAGCCCCAGCATTTT.

The chain carries TRBV19 and TRBJ1-2; 11 bases map to TRBD1. CDR3 length equals 15 residues. V lost 3 bases and J lost 3; bases outside the gene matches: 3. Germline assignment: CDR1 LNHDA and CDR2 SQIVND (reference sequence). In nucleotides, the CDR3 is TGTGCCAGTAGTATGGACAGGGGGCAGGACTATGGCTACACCTTC. This codes for CASSMDRGQDYGYTF.

The rearrangement joins TRBV5-1 to TRBJ2-2, with 11 bases identical to TRBD2. V dropped 4 bases and J dropped 6; count of bases not matched to a gene: 14. Germline CDR1 SGHRS, CDR2 YFSETQ. This CDR3 comprises 18 residues. The CDR3 sequence is CASSPAGGLAAYAGELFF. CDR3 coding DNA: TGCGCCAGCAGCCCGGCAGGGGGACTAGCGGCGTACGCCGGGGAGCTGTTTTTT.

This sequence joins TRBV4-1 and TRBJ2-3, with 10 positions matching TRBD2. J gave up 3 bases and V 1 base, and 16 bases lay outside the gene matches. This CDR3 has 20 amino acids. CDR1 and CDR2 (germline): MGHRA, YSYEKL. The CDR3 DNA is TGCGCCAGCAGCCAAGCGCGGGCTAGCGGGAGTTGGGGATCTACAGATACGCAGTATTTT. It yields the protein CASSQARASGSWGSTDTQYF.

The CDR3 DNA is TGTGCCAGCAGTAGGACAGCGAACACTGAAGCTTTCTTT. Its protein product is CASSRTANTEAFF. The genes are TRBV12-3 or TRBV12-4 and TRBJ1-1, with D tentatively TRBD1 (6 bases). This CDR3 comprises 13 residues. V shed 5 bases and J shed 1 base, with 8 bases lying between them.

This clone showed up just a few times. The chain joins TRBV10-3 to TRBJ1-2; D not certain. The CDR3 has 14 residues. Trimming pared 0 bases from V and 1 base from J, leaving 6 bases between. Germline CDR1 and CDR2: ENHRY and SYGVKD. The CDR3 loop is CAISESPINYGYTF. The CDR3 DNA reads as TGTGCCATCAGTGAGTCCCCAATTAACTATGGCTACACCTTC.

In this sample, this clone turned up a few times. DNA for the CDR3: TGTGCCAGCAGCCAAGCCGCAGGGAGGGCTTTCTTT. This encodes CASSQAAGRAFF. The rearrangement links TRBV3-1 (or the pseudogene TRBV3-2) to TRBJ1-1, with D possibly matching TRBD1 (5 bases). This CDR3 has 12 amino acids. Deletions cut 1 base from V and 11 bases from J, with 11 bases between. Germline lookup yields CDR1 LGHDT and CDR2 YNNKEL (reference sequence).

The DNA of the CDR3 is TGTGCCAGCAGCCCTAGGACAGGGGGCTTTGAAAAACTGTTTTTT. This codes for CASSPRTGGFEKLFF. The V gene is TRBV28, the J gene TRBJ1-4, with 11 bases fitting TRBD1. V gave up 6 bases and J gave up 7 bases; unmatched junction bases: 7. Germline CDR1 reads MDHEN; CDR2 reads SYDVKM. CDR3 length equals 15 residues.

The CDR3 here is CASSLSGRTDTQYF. For the CDR3, the DNA is TGTGCCAGCAGCCTTAGCGGGAGGACAGATACGCAGTATTTT. The rearrangement joins TRBV3-1 (or the pseudogene TRBV3-2) to TRBJ2-3, with 10 bases identical to TRBD2. This CDR3 comprises 14 residues. The germline V gene encodes CDR1 LGHDT and CDR2 YNNKEL (reference sequence). V lost 4 bases and J lost 3; bases outside the gene matches: 1.

This clone has a handful of counts. The chain links TRBV7-3 to TRBJ2-1, with a tentative D call TRBD2 (6 bases). CDR3 length: 15 residues. Germline loops: CDR1 SGHTA, CDR2 FQGTGA. V lost 4 bases, J lost 1 base, and 11 bases lay in between. CDR3 in DNA: TGTGCCAGCAGCTCTGATAGCGGATCCTACAATGAGCAGTTCTTC. It encodes CASSSDSGSYNEQFF.

The chain couples TRBV6-5 to TRBJ2-7; 8 positions match TRBD2. The CDR3 consists of 14 residues. V trimming: 4 bases; J trimming: 4 bases; junction bases outside the gene matches: 6. In germline, CDR1 is MNHEY, CDR2 SVGAGI. The CDR3 reads CASSSLSGSYEQYF. The CDR3 DNA is TGTGCCAGCAGTTCCCTCAGCGGGAGTTACGAGCAGTACTTC.

This clone was recorded only once. The chain uses TRBV5-4 and TRBJ2-7; TRBD1 might be the D (6 bases). Germline V gene sequence: CDR1 SGHNT, CDR2 YYREEE (reference sequence). The CDR3 loop spans 15 amino acids. V was clipped by 3 bases and J by 3 bases, with 16 bases between them. CDR3 DNA: TGTGCCAGCAGCTCGGGACAAACAGGCGGCTACGAGCAGTACTTC. This sequence encodes CASSSGQTGGYEQYF.

This chain links TRBV28 with TRBJ2-3; 8 bases are shared with TRBD1. The germline CDR1 and CDR2 sequences are MDHEN and SYDVKM. V shed 0 bases, J shed 2 bases, and the junction held 1 base outside the gene matches. The CDR3 is made up of 15 amino acids. DNA for the CDR3: TGTGCCAGCAGTTTATGGGGACAGGACACAGATACGCAGTATTTT. Translation gives CASSLWGQDTDTQYF. Full variable domain (rest looked up from reference TRBV28 and TRBJ2-3): DVKVTQSSRYLVKRTGEKVFLECVQDMDHENMFWYRQDPGLGLRLIYFSYDVKMKEKGDIPEGYSVSREKKERFSLILESASTNQTSMYLCASSLWGQDTDTQYFGPGTRLTVL.

The V gene is TRBV28, the J gene TRBJ2-2; 9 bases line up with TRBD2. The V gene's germline CDR1 is MDHEN and CDR2 SYDVKM. V was clipped by 6 bases and J by 4 bases; unmatched bases: 12. The CDR3 runs to 17 residues. The CDR3 nucleotides are TGTGCCAGCAGCCAAACGGGACTAGCTTTTAGCACCGGGGAGCTGTTTTTT. This codes for CASSQTGLAFSTGELFF.

This chain connects TRBV30 to TRBJ1-2; the D is unclear. Trimming cost V 0 bases and J 5 bases, with 13 bases left between them. The CDR3 extends over 14 amino acids. Germline values: CDR1 GTSNPN, CDR2 SVGIG (reference sequence). The CDR3 spells CAWSVNSLPYGYTF. The CDR3 nucleotides read TGTGCCTGGAGTGTGAACTCACTGCCGTATGGCTACACCTTC.

The chain carries TRBV4-3 and TRBJ1-2, with D possibly matching TRBD1 (6 bases). Trimming shortened V by 0 bases and J by 3 bases, and 14 bases separated the two germline ends. Germline V gene data show CDR1 as LGHNA and CDR2 as YSLEER. The CDR3 is made up of 16 amino acids. The CDR3 reads CASSQDPGDVYYGYTF. The CDR3, as DNA: TGCGCCAGCAGCCAAGATCCAGGGGATGTTTACTATGGCTACACCTTC.

This clone was counted between two and nine times. The genes are TRBV24-1 and TRBJ1-5, with 7 bases identical to TRBD1. V was clipped by 6 bases and J by 7 bases; unmatched bases: 5. The germline CDR1 and CDR2 sequences are KGHDR and SFDVKD. The length of the CDR3 is 13 residues. CDR3 in DNA: TGTGCCACCAGTCAGGGGGGAAGGCAGCCCCAGCATTTT. Its protein is CATSQGGRQPQHF.

V and J are TRBV28 and TRBJ2-1; D possibly corresponds to TRBD2 (5 bases). Germline lookup yields CDR1 MDHEN and CDR2 SYDVKM. V was shortened by 4 bases and J by 6 bases, with 13 bases between the two germline ends. The CDR3 has 14 residues. The CDR3, as DNA: TGTGCCAGCAGTTCCCCCCCTAGCACCAATGAGCAGTTCTTC. Protein product: CASSSPPSTNEQFF.

This rearrangement joins TRBV7-2 to TRBJ2-5, with D possibly TRBD2 on 5 matching bases. CDR3 length: 17 residues. V was clipped by 3 bases and J by 5 bases, with 22 bases between them. Germline V gene data show CDR1 as SGHTA and CDR2 as FQGNSA. The CDR3 sequence: CASSLIGGLIEKETQYF. The CDR3 nucleotides read TGTGCCAGCAGCTTGATAGGCGGGCTGATCGAAAAGGAGACCCAGTACTTC.

V usage is TRBV6-2 or TRBV6-3 and J usage is TRBJ1-5; no reliable D call. CDR1 MNHEY and CDR2 SVGEGT come from the germline V gene. Between the trimmed V and J ends, which lost 0 bases and 1 base, there was a span of 4 bases. CDR3 length: 14 residues. This chain's CDR3 is CASSYSSSNQPQHF. The CDR3 coding sequence is TGTGCCAGCAGTTACTCGAGCAGCAATCAGCCCCAGCATTTT.

The rearrangement uses TRBV4-3 and TRBJ1-2; 7 bases fit TRBD1. The germline gives CDR1 LGHNA, CDR2 YSLEER. This CDR3 has 14 residues. The V gene end was trimmed by 1 base and the J gene end by 4 bases; junction bases not matched to a gene: 3. The CDR3 spells CASSQGQGSYGYTF. DNA for the CDR3: TGCGCCAGCAGCCAAGGACAGGGTAGCTATGGCTACACCTTC.

This clone was found a few times. The gene calls are TRBV6-5 and TRBJ2-5, with a weak D call TRBD2 (6 bases). This CDR3 is built from 14 residues. V was clipped by 4 bases and J by 5 bases, with 14 bases between them. CDR1 MNHEY and CDR2 SVGAGI come from the germline V gene. Here the CDR3 reads CASSSGDFGETQYF. CDR3 coding DNA: TGTGCCAGCAGTTCCGGGGACTTCGGGGAGACCCAGTACTTC.

The V call is TRBV7-2, the J call TRBJ1-2, with D tentatively TRBD1 (6 bases). The CDR3 totals 16 residues. The germline V and J ends were trimmed by 4 bases and 2 bases, with 17 bases remaining between them. Germline loops: CDR1 SGHTA, CDR2 FQGNSA. In DNA form, the CDR3 reads TGTGCCAGCAGCTCTGGAGCGGACAGTCTCAACTATGGCTACACCTTC. The encoded protein is CASSSGADSLNYGYTF.

V is TRBV27 and J is TRBJ2-7; 9 nucleotides align to TRBD2. Trimming took 5 bases from V and 4 from J; bases not matched to a gene: 18. Germline CDR1 and CDR2: MNHEY and SMNVEV (reference sequence). The CDR3 spans 18 residues. CDR3 in DNA: TGTGCCAGCAGTCTGATATCCCCGGATAGCGGGAGTTTATACGAGCAGTACTTC. It codes for CASSLISPDSGSLYEQYF.

The chain recombines TRBV18 with TRBJ2-7, with 8 bases fitting TRBD1. The V gene's germline CDR1 is KGHSH and CDR2 LQKENI. The CDR3 extends over 16 amino acids. Unmatched junction bases numbered 8, after V lost 4 bases and J lost 0 bases. CDR3 sequence: CASSQTRTGPSYEQYF. The CDR3 DNA follows: TGTGCCAGCTCACAAACTCGGACAGGGCCCTCCTACGAGCAGTACTTC.

The genes are TRBV5-1 and TRBJ2-1, with TRBD2 matching 8 bases. Germline V lookup: CDR1 SGHRS, CDR2 YFSETQ. CDR3 size: 18 residues. The ends lost 5 bases at V and 7 bases at J; junction bases unmatched: 20. The DNA of the CDR3 is TGCGCCAGCAGTTTAGGTGTAGGAATTGGCGGGAGGCTGAATGAGCAGTTCTTC. Translation gives CASSLGVGIGGRLNEQFF.

The V and J genes are TRBV12-3 or TRBV12-4 and TRBJ1-2; D is unresolved. This CDR3 contains 12 residues. V was cut by 2 bases and J by 6 bases, with 7 bases left in between. The CDR3 here is CASSLLGDGYTF. The DNA of the CDR3 is TGTGCCAGCAGTTTACTGGGAGATGGCTACACCTTC.